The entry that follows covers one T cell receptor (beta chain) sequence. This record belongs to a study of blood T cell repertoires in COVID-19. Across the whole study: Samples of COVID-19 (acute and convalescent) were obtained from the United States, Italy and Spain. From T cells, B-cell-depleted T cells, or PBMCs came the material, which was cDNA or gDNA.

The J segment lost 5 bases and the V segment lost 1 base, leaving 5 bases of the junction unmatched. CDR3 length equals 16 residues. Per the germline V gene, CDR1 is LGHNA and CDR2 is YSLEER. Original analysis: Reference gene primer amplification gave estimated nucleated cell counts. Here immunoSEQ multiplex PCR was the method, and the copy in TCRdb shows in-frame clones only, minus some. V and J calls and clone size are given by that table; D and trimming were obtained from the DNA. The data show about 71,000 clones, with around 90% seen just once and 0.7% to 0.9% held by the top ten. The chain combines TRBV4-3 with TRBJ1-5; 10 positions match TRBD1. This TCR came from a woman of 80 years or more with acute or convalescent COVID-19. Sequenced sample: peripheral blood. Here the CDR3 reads CASSQVFGTGDQPQHF. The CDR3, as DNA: TGCGCCAGCAGCCAAGTTTTCGGGACAGGGGATCAGCCCCAGCATTTT.